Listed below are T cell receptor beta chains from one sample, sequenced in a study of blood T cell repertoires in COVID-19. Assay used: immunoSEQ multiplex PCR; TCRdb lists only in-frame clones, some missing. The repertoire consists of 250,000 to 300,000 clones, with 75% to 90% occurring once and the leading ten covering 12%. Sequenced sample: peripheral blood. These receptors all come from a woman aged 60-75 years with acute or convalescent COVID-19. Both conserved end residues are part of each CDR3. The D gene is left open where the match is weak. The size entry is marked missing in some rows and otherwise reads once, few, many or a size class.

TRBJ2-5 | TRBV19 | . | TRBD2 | TGTGCCAGTAGTATAGCGACTAGCGGAGTTGAGGCCCAGTACTTC | CASSIATSGVEAQYF
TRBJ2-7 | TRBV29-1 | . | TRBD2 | TGCAGCGTTGAACCAACTAGCGGGAGTTACGAGCAGTACTTC | CSVEPTSGSYEQYF
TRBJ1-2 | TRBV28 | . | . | TGTGCCAGCAGTCCCACCGGGGGGAACTATGGCTACACCTTC | CASSPTGGNYGYTF
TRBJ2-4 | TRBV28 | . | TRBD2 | TGTGCCAGCAGTAGGTACCCCGGGGGGGACATTCAGTACTTC | CASSRYPGGDIQYF
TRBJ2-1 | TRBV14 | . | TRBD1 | TGTGCCAGCAGCCGGATCGGGACAGCCTACAATGAGCAGTTCTTC | CASSRIGTAYNEQFF
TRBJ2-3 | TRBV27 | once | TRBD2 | TGTGCCAGCAGTTTACGTTGGACGGGTCTGGGGAGGGCAGATACGCAGTATTTT | CASSLRWTGLGRADTQYF
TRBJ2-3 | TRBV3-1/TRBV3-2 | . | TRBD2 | TGTGCCAGCAGCCAAGATTGGTTTGGGAGGACTAGCGAAAGCACAGATACGCAGTATTTT | CASSQDWFGRTSESTDTQYF
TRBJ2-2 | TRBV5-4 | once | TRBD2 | TGTGCCAGCAGCTTGGGCGGGGGGGCCGTCTACGGGGAGCTGTTTTTT | CASSLGGGAVYGELFF
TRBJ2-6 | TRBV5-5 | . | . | TGTGCCAGCAGCTCCCAGGGGCCGCGAAATGGGGCCAACGTCCTGACTTTC | CASSSQGPRNGANVLTF
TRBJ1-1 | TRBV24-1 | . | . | TGTGCCACCAGTAATGTGGGCGACACTGAAGCTTTCTTT | CATSNVGDTEAFF
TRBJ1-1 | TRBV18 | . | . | TGTGCCAGCTCTCACAGCTACATGAACACTGAAGCTTTCTTT | CASSHSYMNTEAFF
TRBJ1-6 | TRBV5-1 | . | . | TGCGCCAGCAGCTTGGCACAGGCAGGCTCACCCCTCCACTTT | CASSLAQAGSPLHF
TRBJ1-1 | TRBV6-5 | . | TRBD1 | TGTGCCAGCAGTTCCGGGACAGGGGGCACTGAAGCTTTCTTT | CASSSGTGGTEAFF
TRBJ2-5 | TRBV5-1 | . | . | TGCGCCAGCAGTAGGACACAATTTAGCCAAGAGACCCAGTACTTC | CASSRTQFSQETQYF
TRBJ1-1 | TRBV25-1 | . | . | TGTGCCAGCAGCGACGGGGGGCACACTGAAGCTTTCTTT | CASSDGGHTEAFF
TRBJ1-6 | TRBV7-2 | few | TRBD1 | TGTGCCAGCAGCTTAGCGGCAGGGGGCTCTTCACCCCTCCACTTT | CASSLAAGGSSPLHF
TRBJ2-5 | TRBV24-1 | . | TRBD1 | TGTGCCACCAGTGATTTGCTAGGGGGCGTGGAGACCCAGTACTTC | CATSDLLGGVETQYF
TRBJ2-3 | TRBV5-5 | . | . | TGTGCCAGCAGCTTAGAATGGGGGGCAGATACGCAGTATTTT | CASSLEWGADTQYF
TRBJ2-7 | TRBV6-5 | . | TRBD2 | TGTGCCAGCAGTTGGGGCGGGAGGCCCTCCTACGAGCAGTACTTC | CASSWGGRPSYEQYF
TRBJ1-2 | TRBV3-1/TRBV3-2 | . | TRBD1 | TGTGCCAGCAGCCAAGACTCGGGGACAGGGAACTATGGCTACACCTTC | CASSQDSGTGNYGYTF
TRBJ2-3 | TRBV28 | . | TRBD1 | TGTGCCAGCAGTTTCCTTCGGGACAGGGGGCTGCCAGATACGCAGTATTTT | CASSFLRDRGLPDTQYF
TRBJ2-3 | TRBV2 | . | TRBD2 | TGTGCCAGCATTCTCGCGGGGGGGTCAGATACGCAGTATTTT | CASILAGGSDTQYF
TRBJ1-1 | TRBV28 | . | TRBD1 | TGTGCCAGCAGTCGGGGAGACAGGGTCTTCACTGAAGCTTTCTTT | CASSRGDRVFTEAFF
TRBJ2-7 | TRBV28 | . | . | TGTGCCAGCAGTCCCCGACTCCGTAGATATTCCTACGAGCAGTACTTC | CASSPRLRRYSYEQYF
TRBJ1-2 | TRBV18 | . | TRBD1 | TGTGCCAGCTCCCCAGACAGGGCCTATGGCTACACCTTC | CASSPDRAYGYTF
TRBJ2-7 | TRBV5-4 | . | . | TGTGCCAGCAGCTTTACAGTGGACGAGCAGTACTTC | CASSFTVDEQYF
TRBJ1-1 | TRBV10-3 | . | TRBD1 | TGTGCCATCGGGGGCAGGGGACAGAGCACTGAAGCTTTCTTT | CAIGGRGQSTEAFF
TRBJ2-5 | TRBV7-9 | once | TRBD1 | TGTGCCAGCAGTCCCTGGACAGGGGGCCTTGGGGAGACCCAGTACTTC | CASSPWTGGLGETQYF
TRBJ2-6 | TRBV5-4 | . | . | TGTGCCAGCAGCGGCCCAGGGACTGGGGCCAACGTCCTGACTTTC | CASSGPGTGANVLTF
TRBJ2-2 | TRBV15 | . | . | TGTGCCACCAGCAGAGATCGGAGTAGCCACGGGGAGCTGTTTTTT | CATSRDRSSHGELFF
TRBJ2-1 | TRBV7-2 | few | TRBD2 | TGTGCCAGCAGCTTAGCGCCTAGCGGGGGCTCGTTCGATGGGCAGTTCTTC | CASSLAPSGGSFDGQFF
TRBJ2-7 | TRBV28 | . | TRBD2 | TGTGCCAGCAGTTTAGAAGCGGGGGGCACCTACGAGCAGTACTTC | CASSLEAGGTYEQYF
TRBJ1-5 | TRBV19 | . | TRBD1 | TGTGCCAGTAGCAACAGGGGACATCCCTCTTGGGATAGCAATCAGCCCCAGCATTTT | CASSNRGHPSWDSNQPQHF
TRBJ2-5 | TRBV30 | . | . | TGTGCCTGGGGCGGGGTTGGCGGGGAGACCCAGTACTTC | CAWGGVGGETQYF
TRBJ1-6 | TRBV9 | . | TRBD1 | TGTGCCAGCAGCCCCCGGACAGGGAATAATTCACCCCTCCACTTT | CASSPRTGNNSPLHF
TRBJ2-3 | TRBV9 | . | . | TGTGCCAGCAGCTTGGGACTGCCCACAGATACGCAGTATTTT | CASSLGLPTDTQYF
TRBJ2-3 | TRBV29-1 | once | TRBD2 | TGCAGCGCCTCCGTAAGCGGGAGAGCAGATACGCAGTATTTT | CSASVSGRADTQYF
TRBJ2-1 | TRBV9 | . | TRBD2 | TGTGCCAGCAGCGGATCGACTAGCGGGGATAAATTGGGGCAGTTCTTC | CASSGSTSGDKLGQFF
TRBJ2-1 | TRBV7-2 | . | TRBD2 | TGTGCCAGCAGCCTTTCTAGCGGCATCCGTGAGCAGTTCTTC | CASSLSSGIREQFF
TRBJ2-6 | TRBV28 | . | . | TGTGCCAGCAGCATACTAAGTGGGGCCAACGTCCTGACTTTC | CASSILSGANVLTF
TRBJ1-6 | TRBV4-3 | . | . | TGCGCCAGCAGCCAAGATCTCCTTTCAGGGAATTCACCCCTCCACTTT | CASSQDLLSGNSPLHF